Below, 29 T cell receptor beta chains from the same sample are listed, as sequenced in a study of OX40 agonist ivuxolimab in advanced cancers. The method was immunoSEQ multiplex PCR; TCRdb's version includes in-frame clones alone and lacks a portion of them. The sample consists of about 61,000 clones, over 80% of them appearing once. The source material was CD4+ or CD8+ T cells sorted from blood, sampled in a trial of the OX40 agonist ivuxolimab. Source of these receptors: an adult with an advanced solid tumor such as melanoma, head and neck, liver or kidney cancer.

The chain combines TRBV11-2 with TRBJ2-4; D gene uncertain. V gave up 5 bases and J gave up 9 bases, with 20 bases separating them. The CDR3 sequence is 15 residues long. Germline V lookup: CDR1 SGHAT, CDR2 FQNNGV. The CDR3 reads CASSQEGSWVGIQYF. DNA for the CDR3: TGTGCCAGCAGCCAAGAAGGTAGCTGGGTTGGCATTCAGTACTTC.

This chain joins TRBV28 and TRBJ1-2, with D possibly being TRBD1 (6 bases). Germline V gene lookup returns CDR1 MDHEN and CDR2 SYDVKM. This CDR3 has 14 amino acids. V was pared by 6 bases and J by 2 bases, with 13 bases between. CDR3 DNA: TGTGCCAGCAGGAGTCAGGGGTGGAACTATGGCTACACCTTC. This sequence encodes CASRSQGWNYGYTF.

The chain couples TRBV30 to TRBJ2-5; 8 bases are a match to TRBD2. The CDR3 totals 15 residues. CDR1 is GTSNPN and CDR2 is SVGIG in the germline V gene (reference sequence). V was pared by 0 bases and J by 4 bases, with 7 bases of the junction left unmatched. The CDR3, as DNA: TGTGCCTGGAGTGTAATCGGGGGGGGGCTAGAGACCCAGTACTTC. It translates to CAWSVIGGGLETQYF. The full variable domain, with the rest looked up from reference TRBV30 and TRBJ2-5, is SQTIHQWPATLVQPVGSPLSLECTVEGTSNPNLYWYRQAAGRGLQLLFYSVGIGQISSEVPQNLSASRPQDRQFILSSKKLLLSDSGFYLCAWSVIGGGLETQYFGPGTRLLVL.

Only one count was recorded for this clone. This rearrangement joins TRBV5-6 to TRBJ1-2; D unresolved. The CDR3 totals 15 residues. Trimming stripped 4 bases from V and 5 bases from J, with 18 bases between. Per germline, CDR1 SGHDT and CDR2 YYEEEE. In DNA form, the CDR3 reads TGTGCCAGCAGCCTCACATCGCGGCAGCCGTATGGCTACACCTTC. Its protein is CASSLTSRQPYGYTF.

The chain uses TRBV6-6 and TRBJ1-2; weak D call: TRBD1 (6 bases). The V gene lost 1 base and the J gene lost 4 bases, with 16 bases spanning the gap. CDR1 and CDR2 from the germline V gene are MNHNY and SVGAGI (reference sequence). CDR3 size: 16 residues. The CDR3 coding sequence is TGTGCCAGCAGTTACTACGCCGAGGGAGGGGGCTATGGCTACACCTTC. Amino acids: CASSYYAEGGGYGYTF.

This clone was recorded once. The genes are TRBV7-2 and TRBJ1-2; D is uncertain. The CDR3 is 13 amino acids. The V gene's germline CDR1 is SGHTA and CDR2 FQGNSA. Trimming cost V 2 bases and J 7 bases, with 11 bases left between them. The CDR3 DNA reads TGTGCCAGCAGCTTATTCCCCCGGGTTGGCTACACCTTC. This codes for CASSLFPRVGYTF. The full variable domain, completed using reference TRBV7-2 and TRBJ1-2, is GAGVSQSPSNKVTEKGKDVELRCDPISGHTALYWYRQSLGQGLEFLIYFQGNSAPDKSGLPSDRFSAERTGGSVSTLTIQRTQQEDSAVYLCASSLFPRVGYTFGSGTRLTVV.

This sequence joins TRBV4-2 and TRBJ1-3, with 7 bases lining up with TRBD1. From germline, CDR1 is LGHNA and CDR2 YNFKEQ. V gave up 1 base and J gave up 0 bases; unmatched junction bases: 9. This CDR3 spans 18 amino acids. In DNA, the CDR3 is TGTGCCAGCAGCCAAGGGGGGACAGAAAATGCCTCTGGAAACACCATATATTTT. Encoded protein: CASSQGGTENASGNTIYF.

The chain couples TRBV9 to TRBJ2-1; D ambiguous. This CDR3 is 16 amino acids long. CDR1 and CDR2 from the germline V gene are SGDLS and YYNGEE. Trimming left V 3 bases short and J 3 bases short, with 16 bases between. CDR3 sequence (DNA): TGTGCCAGCAGCGCCCCCCATGCCGGCCACTACAATGAGCAGTTCTTC. This encodes CASSAPHAGHYNEQFF.

This chain uses TRBV6-1 with TRBJ2-3; TRBD2 matches at 9 bases. The CDR3 is 15 residues long. J lost 8 bases, V lost 6 bases, and 12 bases had no gene match. In germline, CDR1 is MNHNS, CDR2 SASEGT. The CDR3 is CASRPPSGARGTQYF. In nucleotides, the CDR3 is TGTGCCAGCAGGCCCCCTAGCGGGGCCCGAGGTACGCAGTATTTT.

The J gene is TRBJ1-5, the V gene TRBV18; D gene ambiguous. CDR3 size: 16 residues. The V and J ends lost 3 bases and 2 bases respectively, with 14 bases between them. The germline CDR1 and CDR2 sequences are KGHSH and LQKENI. DNA of the CDR3: TGTGCCAGCTCACCCCCGGGTGGGTCGGGCAATCAGCCCCAGCATTTT. Amino acid sequence: CASSPPGGSGNQPQHF.

This chain's CDR3 is CASRTGQGEHTIYF. The CDR3 DNA reads TGTGCCAGCAGGACAGGCCAGGGCGAGCACACCATATATTTT. The chain links TRBV28 to TRBJ1-3; TRBD1 might be the D (6 bases). Trimming took off 6 bases at V and 8 bases at J, with 17 bases between the two ends. The germline V gene encodes CDR1 MDHEN and CDR2 SYDVKM. This CDR3 comprises 14 residues.

The chain employs TRBV11-2 and TRBJ2-6; TRBD2 matches 10 bases. The CDR3 sequence is 17 residues long. The V and J ends lost 5 bases and 3 bases, in that order; junction bases with no gene match: 7. The germline V gene encodes CDR1 SGHAT and CDR2 FQNNGV. The CDR3 protein is CASSHQRGGNGANVLTF. CDR3 DNA: TGTGCCAGCAGCCACCAGCGGGGGGGGAATGGGGCCAACGTCCTGACTTTC.

The V call is TRBV30, the J call TRBJ1-5; a weak D match, TRBD1 (5 bases). Germline CDR1 and CDR2: GTSNPN and SVGIG (reference sequence). This CDR3 region has 17 residues. V lost 0 bases and J 0 bases, leaving 15 bases between the germline ends. The CDR3 loop is CAWSVPGRTYSNQPQHF. CDR3 coding DNA: TGTGCCTGGAGTGTACCGGGACGGACATATAGCAATCAGCCCCAGCATTTT.

This clone was found once. The CDR3 DNA follows: TGTGCCAGCAGTCTCCCCCGGGACAGGGTATTCTATGAGCAGTTCTTC. This encodes CASSLPRDRVFYEQFF. The V gene is TRBV7-2, the J gene TRBJ2-1; TRBD1 agrees at 9 bases. Germline loops: CDR1 SGHTA, CDR2 FQGNSA. The length of the CDR3 is 16 residues. Trimming took 6 bases from V and 8 from J; bases not matched to a gene: 14.

The rearrangement uses TRBV18 and TRBJ1-5; the D is unclear. Germline values: CDR1 KGHSH, CDR2 LQKENI. Deletions cut 0 bases from V and 3 bases from J, with 6 bases between. The CDR3 runs to 14 residues. The CDR3 loop reads CASSPPQANQPQHF. The DNA of the CDR3 is TGTGCCAGCTCACCACCTCAGGCCAATCAGCCCCAGCATTTT. The full variable domain, in which reference TRBV18 and TRBJ1-5 provide the parts outside the CDR3, is NAGVMQNPRHLVRRRGQEARLRCSPMKGHSHVYWYRQLPEEGLKFMVYLQKENIIDESGMPKERFSAEFPKEGPSILRIQQVVRGDSAAYFCASSPPQANQPQHFGDGTRLSIL.

The rearrangement uses TRBV7-6 and TRBJ2-7, with 10 nucleotides matching TRBD2. CDR1 and CDR2 (germline): SGHVS, FNYEAQ. V shed 3 bases, J shed 5 bases, and the junction held 4 bases outside the gene matches. The CDR3 has 14 residues. The CDR3 DNA follows: TGTGCCAGCAGCTTTAGCGGGGGGCCCGACGAGCAGTACTTC. Protein product: CASSFSGGPDEQYF.

The chain combines TRBV28 with TRBJ2-7; 9 bases fit TRBD2. V was pared by 7 bases and J by 0 bases, with 10 bases of the junction left unmatched. The CDR3 covers 16 residues. Per germline, CDR1 MDHEN and CDR2 SYDVKM. CDR3 in amino acids: CASTLGGSGSSYEQYF. CDR3 bases: TGTGCCAGCACCCTGGGGGGTAGCGGGAGCTCCTACGAGCAGTACTTC.

The chain employs TRBV6-5 and TRBJ1-2; no reliable D call. V shed 5 bases and J shed 6 bases, with 16 bases lying between them. The CDR3 runs 14 residues. Per the germline V gene, CDR1 is MNHEY and CDR2 is SVGAGI. The CDR3 loop reads CASSTITGSHGYTF. The CDR3 bases are TGTGCCAGCAGTACGATCACGGGGAGCCATGGCTACACCTTC.

This chain connects TRBV7-2 to TRBJ2-3, with TRBD2 identical over 9 bases. CDR1 and CDR2 from the germline V gene are SGHTA and FQGNSA. V gave up 2 bases and J gave up 4 bases; unmatched junction bases: 7. The CDR3 is 16 residues long. CDR3 sequence: CASSLTVGLASDTQYF. Written as DNA, the CDR3 is TGTGCCAGCAGCTTAACCGTCGGACTAGCGTCAGATACGCAGTATTTT.

The genes are TRBV4-3 and TRBJ1-6; D might be TRBD1 (6 bases). Germline lookup yields CDR1 LGHNA and CDR2 YSLEER. This CDR3 has 15 residues. Trimming shortened V by 1 base and J by 7 bases, and 11 bases separated the two germline ends. This chain's CDR3 is CASSQGGRGNSPLHF. CDR3 coding DNA: TGCGCCAGCAGCCAAGGGGGGCGGGGGAATTCACCCCTCCACTTT.

The chain couples TRBV28 to TRBJ2-7, with 12 positions matching TRBD2. Per germline, CDR1 MDHEN and CDR2 SYDVKM. J gave up 4 bases and V 6 bases, and 10 bases lay outside the gene matches. The CDR3 extends over 16 amino acids. CDR3 coding DNA: TGTGCCAGCAGCCCATCGACTAGCGGGGGTTTATACGAGCAGTACTTC. Amino acids: CASSPSTSGGLYEQYF.

The V and J genes are TRBV20-1 and TRBJ2-7, with no clear D. Trimming removed 0 bases from V and 3 bases from J, with 3 bases in between. The length of the CDR3 is 11 residues. Germline V CDR1 and CDR2: DFQATT, SNEGSKA (reference sequence). For the CDR3, the DNA is TGCAGTGCTAGAGAGGACTACGAGCAGTACTTC. Translation: CSAREDYEQYF.

The CDR3 sequence is CASSLNLGHNTEAFF. The CDR3, as DNA: TGTGCCAGCAGCTTAAATCTGGGGCACAACACTGAAGCTTTCTTT. The rearrangement uses TRBV7-8 and TRBJ1-1, with a weak D call TRBD1 (5 bases). V lost 2 bases and J lost 2, with 12 bases in between. The germline V gene encodes CDR1 SGHVS and CDR2 FQNEAQ. The CDR3 runs to 15 residues.

CDR3 in DNA: TGTGCCAGCGCCTTGAGGGAGGGGAGGACTGAAGCTTTCTTT. It is translated as CASALREGRTEAFF. V usage is TRBV7-2 and J usage is TRBJ1-1; maybe TRBD1 (5 bases). CDR1 SGHTA and CDR2 FQGNSA come from the germline V gene. The CDR3 extends over 14 amino acids. The V end was cut by 8 bases, the J end by 5 bases, with 18 bases between.

This chain links TRBV29-1 with TRBJ1-1; the D is unclear. Trimming took 6 bases from V and 5 from J, leaving 13 bases between them. Looked up from germline, CDR1 is SQVTM and CDR2 is ANQGSEA. This CDR3 is built from 12 residues. CDR3 coding DNA: TGCAGCGTCGAACCTTTCGGGACTGAAGCTTTCTTT. This sequence encodes CSVEPFGTEAFF.

The rearrangement joins TRBV9 to TRBJ1-4, with TRBD1 matching over 11 bases. CDR3 size: 17 residues. Germline V CDR1 and CDR2: SGDLS, YYNGEE. J lost 7 bases, V lost 2 bases, and 10 bases had no gene match. In DNA form, the CDR3 reads TGTGCCAGCAGCGTCGGACAGGGGGCCGATTTGGGTGAAAAACTGTTTTTT. Translating gives CASSVGQGADLGEKLFF.

V is TRBV29-1 and J is TRBJ2-5; TRBD2 is a possible D gene (6 bases). Germline-derived CDR1 and CDR2 are SQVTM and ANQGSEA. Trimming cost V 2 bases and J 4 bases, with 8 bases left between them. There are 12 residues in the CDR3. The CDR3: CSVEKGGETQYF. The CDR3 nucleotides are TGCAGCGTTGAAAAGGGAGGAGAGACCCAGTACTTC.

The J gene is TRBJ2-7, the V gene TRBV5-1; D ambiguous. The CDR3 totals 15 residues. The ends were cut back, 3 bases at V and 0 bases at J, with 13 bases in the middle. Germline V gives CDR1 SGHRS, CDR2 YFSETQ. The CDR3 bases are TGCGCCAGCAGCTGGGCGCAGGAGAGCTCCTACGAGCAGTACTTC. Protein product: CASSWAQESSYEQYF.

This chain connects TRBV5-1 to TRBJ2-4; D is ambiguous. V was clipped by 0 bases and J by 0 bases, with 7 bases between them. This CDR3 is 15 amino acids long. Germline values: CDR1 SGHRS, CDR2 YFSETQ. The CDR3 loop reads CASSLGLEAKNIQYF. The CDR3 DNA is TGCGCCAGCAGCTTGGGGCTTGAAGCCAAAAACATTCAGTACTTC.